This T cell receptor beta chain was documented in a study of graft-versus-host responses after intestinal transplantation. Broader study findings: GvH clones appeared in recipient marrow, some first in ileum or blood.

Assay: immunoSEQ multiplex PCR; the TCRdb copy retains only in-frame clones and omits some. The sample yields some 86,000 clones, less than 90% seen once. This clone was observed once. Its target is unknown. The CDR3 is made up of 19 amino acids. The material was unstimulated CD4+ T cells sorted from spleen or lymph node cells, obtained before transplant. The gene calls are TRBV21-1 and TRBJ1-1. TRBV21-1 constitutes a pseudogene. The receptor was derived from a human donor who was the organ donor for an intestinal transplant. CDR3 sequence reads: CASSKEEEGTVGVNTEAFF. The CDR3 DNA reads as TGTGCCAGCAGCAAAGAAGAGGAGGGGACGGTTGGAGTGAACACTGAAGCTTTCTTT.